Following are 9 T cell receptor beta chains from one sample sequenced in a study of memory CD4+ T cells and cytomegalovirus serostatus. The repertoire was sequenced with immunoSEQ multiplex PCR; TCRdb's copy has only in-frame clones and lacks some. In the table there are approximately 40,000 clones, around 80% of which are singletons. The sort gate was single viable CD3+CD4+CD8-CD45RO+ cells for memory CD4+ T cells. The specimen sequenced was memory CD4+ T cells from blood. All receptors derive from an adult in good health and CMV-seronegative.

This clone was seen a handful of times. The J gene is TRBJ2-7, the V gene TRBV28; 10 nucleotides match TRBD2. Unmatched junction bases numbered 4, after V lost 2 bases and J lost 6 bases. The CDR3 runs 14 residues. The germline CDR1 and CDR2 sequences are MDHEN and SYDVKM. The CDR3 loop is CASSLGTSEGEQYF. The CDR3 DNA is TGTGCCAGCAGTTTAGGGACTAGCGAGGGCGAGCAGTACTTC.

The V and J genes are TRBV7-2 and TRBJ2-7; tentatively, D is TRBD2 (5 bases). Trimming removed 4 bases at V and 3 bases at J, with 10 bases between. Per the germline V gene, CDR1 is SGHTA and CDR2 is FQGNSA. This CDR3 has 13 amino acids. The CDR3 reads CASSSGRDYEQYF. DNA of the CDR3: TGTGCCAGCAGCTCCGGCCGGGACTACGAGCAGTACTTC.

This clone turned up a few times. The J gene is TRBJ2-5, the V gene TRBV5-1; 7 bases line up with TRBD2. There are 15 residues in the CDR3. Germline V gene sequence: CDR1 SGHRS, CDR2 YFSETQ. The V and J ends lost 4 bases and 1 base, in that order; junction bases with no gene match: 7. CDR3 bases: TGCGCCAGCAGCCCGGGAGGAACTCCCCAAGAGACCCAGTACTTC. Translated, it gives CASSPGGTPQETQYF.

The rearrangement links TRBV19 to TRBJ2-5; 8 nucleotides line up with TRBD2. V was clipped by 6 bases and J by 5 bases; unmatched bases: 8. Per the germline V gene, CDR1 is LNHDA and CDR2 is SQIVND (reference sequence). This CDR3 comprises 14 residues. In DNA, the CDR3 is TGTGCCAGTAGGACCGGGACTAGTGGGGAGACCCAGTACTTC. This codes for CASRTGTSGETQYF.

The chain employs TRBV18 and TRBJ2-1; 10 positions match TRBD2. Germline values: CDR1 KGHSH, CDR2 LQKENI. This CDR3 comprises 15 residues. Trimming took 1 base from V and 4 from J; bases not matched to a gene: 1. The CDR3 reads CASSPRTSGYNEQFF. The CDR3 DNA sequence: TGTGCCAGCTCACCACGGACTAGCGGTTACAATGAGCAGTTCTTC.

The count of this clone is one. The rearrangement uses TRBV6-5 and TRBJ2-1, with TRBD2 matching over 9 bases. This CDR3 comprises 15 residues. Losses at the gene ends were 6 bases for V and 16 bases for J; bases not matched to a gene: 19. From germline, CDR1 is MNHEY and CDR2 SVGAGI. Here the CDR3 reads CASRSSWRTGTSFFF. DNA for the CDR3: TGTGCCAGCAGATCCTCTTGGAGAACCGGGACTAGCTTTTTCTTC.

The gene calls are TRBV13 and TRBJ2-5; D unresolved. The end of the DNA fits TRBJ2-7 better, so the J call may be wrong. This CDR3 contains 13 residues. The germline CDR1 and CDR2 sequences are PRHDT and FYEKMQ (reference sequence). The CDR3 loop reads CASSSKNSYEQYF. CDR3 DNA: TGTGCCAGCAGCTCGAAAAACTCCTACGAGCAGTACTTC.

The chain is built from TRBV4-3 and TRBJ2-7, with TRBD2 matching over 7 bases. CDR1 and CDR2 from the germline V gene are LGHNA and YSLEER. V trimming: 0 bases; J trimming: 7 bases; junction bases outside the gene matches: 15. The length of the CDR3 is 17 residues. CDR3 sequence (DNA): TGCGCCAGCAGCCAAGATGTGGTTGGGGACTACTTCGGGGAGCAGTACTTC. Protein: CASSQDVVGDYFGEQYF.

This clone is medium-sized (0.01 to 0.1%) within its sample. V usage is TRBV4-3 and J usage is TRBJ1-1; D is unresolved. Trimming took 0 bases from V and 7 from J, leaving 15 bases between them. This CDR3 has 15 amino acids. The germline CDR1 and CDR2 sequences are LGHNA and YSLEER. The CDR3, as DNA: TGCGCCAGCAGCCAAGAGGGTCAATCCGGGGTTGAAGCTTTCTTT. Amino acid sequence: CASSQEGQSGVEAFF.